The rows below give T cell receptor beta chains drawn from one sample of a study of regulatory T cells. TCRdb's table, derived via immunoSEQ multiplex PCR, lists solely in-frame clones and lacks some. The sample includes approximately 29,000 clones, over 90% of them seen just once. The specimen was conventional CD4+ T cells sorted from blood. The receptor source for this set is a child aged 2 to 10 with CD3G deficiency. Both conserved end residues are part of each CDR3. Fields, in order: V gene, D gene, CDR3 protein. The D gene is left open where the match is weak.

TRBV9,-,CASSVDSSEGQETQYF
TRBV6-1,-,CASIWDTPNTGELFF
TRBV19,TRBD1,CASSIQGAPGELFF
TRBV28,-,CASNGGSSYEQYF
TRBV28,-,CASSSPRYTEAFF
TRBV5-1,-,CASSLTGPFYEQYF
TRBV28,-,CASREGGRLESEQYF
TRBV28,-,CASSFDGVGSDTQYF
TRBV11-3,TRBD1,CASSPKRTGGRWMHGYTF
TRBV7-8,TRBD1,CASSLLRDREAFF
TRBV5-1,-,CASSFRDFPYNEQFF
TRBV7-8,-,CASSLVGGFTGELFF
TRBV7-9,-,CASSLRGNNEQFF
TRBV23-1,TRBD1,CASSPYYPCWDRGGHPPQHF
TRBV7-8,-,CASSRDRTDTQYF
TRBV7-9,-,CASSPRWGTQYF
TRBV19,-,CASSIAENTGELFF
TRBV20-1,TRBD1,CSAGQGYGYTF
TRBV5-1,-,CASSYGPTPYYEQYF
TRBV11-2,-,CASSLGIWGEAFF
TRBV19,TRBD1,CASSSAVGQGGTGELFF
TRBV6-1,TRBD2,CASSEGRAGKLGAYEQYF
TRBV7-8,-,CASSLIVGAWRVNNEQFF
TRBV6-1,-,CASSVGSADTQYF
TRBV28,-,CATPRGFFREKLFF
TRBV5-1,TRBD2,CASSSGETSGARRGSGELFF
TRBV11-2,-,CASSSSGGLNEKLFF
TRBV6-1,-,CASSGGYYGYTF
TRBV5-1,-,CASSLGARFQSGETQYF
TRBV28,TRBD2,CASRPGLVTAEQFF
TRBV28,-,CASSFTQGNLENTEAFF
TRBV18,-,CASSLDRSAEQYF